These 2 T cell receptor beta chains were sequenced from one sample in a study of blood T cell repertoires in COVID-19. TCRdb's table, derived via immunoSEQ multiplex PCR, lists solely in-frame clones and lacks some. In the table there are about 280,000 clones, 88% of which are singletons. What was sequenced was peripheral blood. These receptor sequences come from a man aged 18 to 30 with active or convalescent COVID-19.

The rearrangement uses TRBV19 and TRBJ1-5, with D uncertain. CDR3 length: 14 amino acids. Germline V gives CDR1 LNHDA, CDR2 SQIVND (reference sequence). Trimming left V 7 bases short and J 5 bases short, with 15 bases between. The DNA for the CDR3 is TGTGCCAGTATCTCGGGGTATGGGGATCAGCCCCAGCATTTT. Amino acid sequence: CASISGYGDQPQHF.

The V gene is TRBV12-3 or TRBV12-4, the J gene TRBJ1-1; a weak D match, TRBD1 (6 bases). This CDR3 region has 12 residues. V gave up 6 bases and J gave up 4 bases, with 9 bases separating them. The CDR3 sequence is CASSRGSTEAFF. In DNA, the CDR3 is TGTGCCAGCAGCAGGGGTAGCACTGAAGCTTTCTTT.